The T cell receptor (beta chain) under discussion was sequenced for a study of cytomegalovirus exposure and HLA in healthy donors. CDR3 length: 13 residues. In germline, CDR1 is MDHEN, CDR2 SYDVKM. The V end was cut by 7 bases, the J end by 3 bases, with 10 bases between. Primers included in the PCR were 60 Vbeta and 13 Jbeta primers. Data came from immunoSEQ multiplex PCR; TCRdb stores just in-frame clones and leaves some out. This table holds tens of thousands of clones, around nine tenths found once. This clone has only a few counts. The chain has TRBV28 and TRBJ2-1; unclear D gene. Sequenced: PBMCs. This clonotype originated in a man aged 25 to 40 in good health and CMV-seropositive. CDR3 region: CASKIPGYNEQFF. The CDR3 DNA follows: TGTGCCAGCAAAATCCCGGGCTACAATGAGCAGTTCTTC.